These 22 T cell receptor beta chains originate from one sample sequenced in a study of blood T cell repertoires in COVID-19. Repertoires were generated with immunoSEQ multiplex PCR, while TCRdb's copy carries only in-frame clones and drops some. The sample has fewer than 400,000 clones, roughly 90% seen once. The sequenced sample was PBMCs or T cells enriched from blood (not recorded which). These receptors came from a woman between 25 and 40 years old who had recovered from COVID-19.

The chain is built from TRBV5-1 and TRBJ2-7; D is perhaps TRBD2 (5 bases). The CDR3 has 14 residues. The V and J ends lost 3 bases and 3 bases respectively, with 13 bases between them. From germline, CDR1 is SGHRS and CDR2 YFSETQ. CDR3 bases: TGCGCCAGCAGCTCCAGGACTGCAGACTACGAGCAGTACTTC. Translating it yields CASSSRTADYEQYF.

The genes are TRBV7-6 and TRBJ2-1; 11 nucleotides agree with TRBD2. The CDR3 loop spans 16 amino acids. Germline values: CDR1 SGHVS, CDR2 FNYEAQ. Trimming at V came to 5 bases and at J to 3 bases, leaving 6 bases not matched to a gene. CDR3 in amino acids: CASSPLAGGNYNEQFF. The CDR3 DNA reads TGTGCCAGCAGCCCGTTAGCGGGAGGGAACTACAATGAGCAGTTCTTC.

J is TRBJ2-1 and V is TRBV9; TRBD2 is a possible D gene (6 bases). Between the trimmed V and J ends, which lost 2 bases and 3 bases, there was a span of 15 bases. The germline gives CDR1 SGDLS, CDR2 YYNGEE. The CDR3 covers 16 residues. The CDR3 loop reads CASSVGRDSNYNEQFF. CDR3 DNA: TGTGCCAGCAGCGTTGGCCGGGACTCTAACTACAATGAGCAGTTCTTC.

A note on this clone: This sample includes further DNA sequences coding for the same CDR3. V usage is TRBV9 and J usage is TRBJ2-2; tentative D call: TRBD1 (5 bases). Germline-derived CDR1 and CDR2 are SGDLS and YYNGEE. The CDR3 length is 14 residues. V was shortened by 0 bases and J by 4 bases, with 7 bases between the two germline ends. The chain's CDR3 is CASSVGGGTGELFF. The CDR3 DNA reads as TGTGCCAGCAGCGTAGGGGGCGGCACCGGGGAGCTGTTTTTT.

This clone has only one observation. The V and J genes are TRBV11-2 and TRBJ2-7; the match to TRBD2 covers 10 bases. This CDR3 comprises 15 residues. With 4 bases clipped from V and 2 bases from J, the junction kept 5 bases outside the gene matches. Germline V gene data show CDR1 as SGHAT and CDR2 as FQNNGV. The CDR3 bases are TGTGCCAGCAGCTCTACTAGCGGGAATACCTACGAGCAGTACTTC. Translated, it gives CASSSTSGNTYEQYF.

J is TRBJ1-3 and V is TRBV28; D is undetermined. CDR3 length equals 15 residues. V was cut by 4 bases and J by 0 bases, with 10 bases left in between. Germline loops: CDR1 MDHEN, CDR2 SYDVKM. For the CDR3, the DNA is TGTGCCAGCAGTTCGAGGGCCTCCTCTGGAAACACCATATATTTT. It is translated as CASSSRASSGNTIYF.

The chain joins TRBV4-3 to TRBJ1-2, with D maybe TRBD1 (5 bases). This CDR3 region has 15 residues. V gave up 0 bases and J gave up 0 bases, with 8 bases separating them. CDR1 is LGHNA, CDR2 YSLEER, per germline. Written as DNA, the CDR3 is TGCGCCAGCAGCCAAGATCTGGGGCCTAACTATGGCTACACCTTC. The encoded protein is CASSQDLGPNYGYTF.

The gene calls are TRBV15 and TRBJ1-4; a possible D gene is TRBD1 (5 bases). Germline lookup yields CDR1 LNHNV and CDR2 YYDKDF (reference sequence). The CDR3 runs 17 residues. V lost 0 bases, J lost 8 bases, and 19 bases lay in between. The CDR3 is CATSRDRRAGRYEKLFF. The CDR3 bases are TGTGCCACCAGCAGAGATCGAAGGGCAGGGCGCTACGAAAAACTGTTTTTT.

The CDR3, as DNA: TGTGCCAGCAGTTTATCCCGGGACAGGTTCTACGAGCAGTACTTC. Its translation is CASSLSRDRFYEQYF. The genes are TRBV27 and TRBJ2-7; 8 positions match TRBD1. Germline lookup yields CDR1 MNHEY and CDR2 SMNVEV (reference sequence). The CDR3 length is 15 residues. V shed 0 bases and J 3 bases; nucleotides not matched to a gene: 4.

The V gene is TRBV4-1, the J gene TRBJ1-2; 10 bases are a match to TRBD1. The CDR3 totals 16 residues. With 1 base clipped from V and 3 bases from J, the junction kept 5 bases outside the gene matches. The germline V gene encodes CDR1 MGHRA and CDR2 YSYEKL. CDR3 sequence: CASSQAGTGAHYGYTF. CDR3 in DNA: TGCGCCAGCAGCCAAGCCGGGACAGGGGCGCACTATGGCTACACCTTC.

This chain links TRBV6-6 with TRBJ1-1; no clear D. The germline V gene has CDR1 MNHNY and CDR2 SVGAGI (reference sequence). The CDR3 totals 13 residues. The V end lost 5 bases, the J end lost 2 bases, and 9 bases lay between the germline ends. In nucleotides, the CDR3 is TGTGCCAGCAGTCAAATAATTAACACTGAAGCTTTCTTT. Protein product: CASSQIINTEAFF.

CDR3 in amino acids: CASSASVYEQYF. CDR3 DNA: TGTGCCAGCAGTGCCAGCGTCTACGAGCAGTACTTC. The V gene is TRBV2, the J gene TRBJ2-7; unclear D gene. V lost 4 bases to trimming and J lost 3 bases, with 7 bases between them. This CDR3 is 12 amino acids long. In germline, CDR1 is SNHLY, CDR2 FYNNEI.

This chain links TRBV19 with TRBJ1-2, with 8 positions matching TRBD1. The trim removed 6 bases at V and 8 bases at J, leaving 11 bases unmatched. The germline V gene has CDR1 LNHDA and CDR2 SQIVND (reference sequence). The CDR3 has 14 residues. CDR3 bases: TGTGCCAGTAGCCCCGACAGGGGCCCCCAGGGCTACACCTTC. Amino acid sequence: CASSPDRGPQGYTF.

This chain uses TRBV11-3 with TRBJ2-1; D perhaps matches TRBD2 (7 bases). Looked up from germline, CDR1 is SGHNT and CDR2 is YENEEA. CDR3 length: 14 amino acids. Trimming took 5 bases from V and 8 from J, leaving 16 bases between them. The CDR3: CASSLGGGGYEQFF. The CDR3 nucleotides read TGTGCCAGCAGCCTAGGGGGGGGCGGGTATGAGCAGTTCTTC.

This clone was seen only once. This sample includes further DNA sequences coding for the same CDR3. The chain combines TRBV20-1 with TRBJ2-1; D might be TRBD1 (5 bases). Trimming cost V 3 bases and J 6 bases, with 6 bases left between them. CDR1 and CDR2 (germline): DFQATT, SNEGSKA (reference sequence). The CDR3 extends over 11 amino acids. The DNA of the CDR3 is TGCAGTGCTAGTAGGGGCAATGAGCAGTTCTTC. Translating it yields CSASRGNEQFF.

This clone showed up just once. The V gene is TRBV11-3, the J gene TRBJ2-6; TRBD1 agrees at 10 bases. This CDR3 is 18 amino acids long. V dropped 3 bases and J dropped 7; count of bases not matched to a gene: 12. Germline V CDR1 and CDR2: SGHNT, YENEEA. The CDR3 loop is CASSFRTGGYLGANVLTF. The CDR3 coding sequence is TGTGCCAGCAGCTTTCGGACAGGGGGGTATCTGGGAGCCAACGTCCTGACTTTC. Combining the CDR3 with reference TRBV11-3 and TRBJ2-6 gives the whole variable domain EAGVVQSPRYKIIEKKQPVAFWCNPISGHNTLYWYLQNLGQGPELLIRYENEEAVDDSQLPKDRFSAERLKGVDSTLKIQPAELGDSAVYLCASSFRTGGYLGANVLTFGAGSRLTVL.

The chain is built from TRBV5-5 and TRBJ2-2, with 7 nucleotides matching TRBD1. J lost 4 bases, V lost 9 bases, and 6 bases had no gene match. Germline CDR1 SGHKS, CDR2 YYEKEE (reference sequence). The CDR3 is 13 amino acids. Here the CDR3 DNA reads TGTGCCACCAATAACAGGGGCACCGGGGAGCTGTTTTTT. Encoded protein: CATNNRGTGELFF.

J is TRBJ2-3 and V is TRBV9, with TRBD2 identical over 8 bases. The CDR3 consists of 16 residues. The V gene's germline CDR1 is SGDLS and CDR2 YYNGEE. After removal of 1 base from V and 0 bases from J, the junction contained 4 bases not matched to a gene. CDR3 DNA sequence: TGTGCCAGCAGCGTATCGACTAGCGCTAGCACAGATACGCAGTATTTT. This sequence encodes CASSVSTSASTDTQYF.

The V gene is TRBV9, the J gene TRBJ2-7; D gene ambiguous. Deletions cut 2 bases from V and 2 bases from J, with 11 bases between. CDR1 SGDLS and CDR2 YYNGEE come from the germline V gene. The CDR3 runs to 14 residues. CDR3 sequence reads: CASSVLDTTYEQYF. CDR3 nucleotide sequence: TGTGCCAGCAGCGTTTTAGACACGACCTACGAGCAGTACTTC.

J is TRBJ1-5 and V is TRBV19; possible D gene TRBD1, 5 bases. Trimming pared 5 bases from V and 4 bases from J, leaving 18 bases between. This CDR3 is built from 16 residues. Germline assignment: CDR1 LNHDA and CDR2 SQIVND (reference sequence). The CDR3 sequence is CASSWGLSIRNQPQHF. The CDR3 nucleotides read TGTGCCAGTAGTTGGGGACTTTCAATCCGTAATCAGCCCCAGCATTTT.

J is TRBJ2-7 and V is TRBV5-6; 7 nucleotides match TRBD1. V gave up 4 bases and J gave up 2 bases; unmatched junction bases: 18. CDR1 is SGHDT and CDR2 is YYEEEE in the germline V gene. The CDR3 sequence is 18 residues long. CDR3 sequence: CASSSPGTAYLFPYEQYF. DNA of the CDR3: TGTGCCAGCAGCAGCCCAGGGACAGCGTACCTTTTCCCCTACGAGCAGTACTTC.

This clone was observed a single time. The chain links TRBV7-2 to TRBJ2-7; 7 bases match TRBD1. The germline V gene has CDR1 SGHTA and CDR2 FQGNSA. CDR3 length: 12 amino acids. After removal of 1 base from V and 9 bases from J, the junction contained 3 bases not matched to a gene. The DNA for the CDR3 is TGTGCCAGCAGCTTAGTACACAGGGGGCAGTACTTC. Translating it yields CASSLVHRGQYF. The variable domain in full, with the rest retrieved from reference TRBV7-2 and TRBJ2-7, is GAGVSQSPSNKVTEKGKDVELRCDPISGHTALYWYRQSLGQGLEFLIYFQGNSAPDKSGLPSDRFSAERTGGSVSTLTIQRTQQEDSAVYLCASSLVHRGQYFGPGTRLTVT.